Shown below are 21 T cell receptor beta chains from a single sample sequenced in a study of T cells in Graves' hyperthyroidism and ophthalmopathy. RNA transcripts yielded amplified TCR beta CDR3 regions. First-round RT-PCR with HTBI primers amplified the TCR CDR3 region. TCRdb recomputed calls from the multiplex PCR reads with MiXCR, one row per CDR3 protein. The sample has 700,000 or so distinct CDR3 sequences, about a sixth seen once. Sequenced input: blood. All receptors come from a man between 18 and 29 years old with Graves' hyperthyroidism.

V and J are TRBV30 and TRBJ1-3; 7 bases fit TRBD1. The CDR3 spans 14 residues. Trimming at V came to 0 bases and at J to 2 bases, leaving 1 base not matched to a gene. Germline CDR1 and CDR2: GTSNPN and SVGIG (reference sequence). The CDR3: CAWSVQGTGNTIYF. The CDR3, as DNA: TGTGCCTGGAGTGTACAGGGGACTGGAAACACCATATATTTT.

This clonotype was recorded many times. The rearrangement uses TRBV18 and TRBJ2-7; D not resolved. This CDR3 has 14 residues. The V gene's germline CDR1 is KGHSH and CDR2 LQKENI. Trimming took 0 bases from V and 6 from J, leaving 12 bases between them. The CDR3 DNA is TGTGCCAGCTCACCACCGAAGAAGTTGTCCGAGCAGTACTTC. Its translation is CASSPPKKLSEQYF.

This clonotype was picked up many times. V gene TRBV20-1 combines with J gene TRBJ2-1; D is ambiguous. The length of the CDR3 is 15 residues. Per germline, CDR1 DFQATT and CDR2 SNEGSKA (reference sequence). The V and J ends lost 0 bases and 5 bases respectively, with 14 bases between them. CDR3 coding DNA: TGCAGTGCTAGAGATGGTAGGACGGCTGACAATGAGCAGTTCTTC. Protein product: CSARDGRTADNEQFF.

This clonotype was recorded at least ten times. The V gene is TRBV30, the J gene TRBJ1-4, with D tentatively TRBD1 (5 bases). V was cut by 3 bases and J by 8 bases, with 16 bases left in between. The germline CDR1 and CDR2 sequences are GTSNPN and SVGIG (reference sequence). The CDR3 is 14 amino acids. The CDR3 reads CAWRAGGSGEKLFF. The CDR3 nucleotides read TGTGCCTGGAGGGCCGGGGGAAGTGGCGAAAAACTGTTTTTT.

The table lists this clonotype with many counts. V is TRBV12-3 or TRBV12-4 and J is TRBJ2-1; a possible D gene is TRBD2 (5 bases). The CDR3 is 16 amino acids. V was clipped by 6 bases and J by 3 bases, with 18 bases between them. CDR3: CASRTITIIGYNEQFF. The CDR3 nucleotides are TGTGCCAGCAGGACTATTACAATTATTGGCTACAATGAGCAGTTCTTC.

This clonotype was counted once. This rearrangement joins TRBV11-3 to TRBJ2-7, with 8 bases that match TRBD2. The CDR3 is 14 amino acids. V lost 7 bases to trimming and J lost 7 bases; unmatched junction nucleotides: 12. Per the germline V gene, CDR1 is SGHNT and CDR2 is YENEEA. The CDR3 sequence: CASTSRSGRVEQYF. CDR3 DNA sequence: TGTGCCAGCACCTCCCGGAGCGGGAGAGTTGAGCAGTACTTC.

This clonotype was seen a handful of times. The chain joins TRBV28 to TRBJ2-3; TRBD2 matches 12 bases. The CDR3 extends over 18 amino acids. Germline lookup yields CDR1 MDHEN and CDR2 SYDVKM. V gave up 6 bases and J gave up 5 bases; unmatched junction bases: 15. CDR3 protein: CASRPRLAGDQGGDTQYF. DNA for the CDR3: TGTGCCAGCAGACCTAGACTAGCGGGAGACCAAGGGGGAGATACGCAGTATTTT.

This clonotype was recorded a few times. V usage is TRBV6-1 and J usage is TRBJ1-4; tentative D call: TRBD1 (5 bases). Trimming left V 5 bases short and J 10 bases short, with 14 bases between. Germline CDR1 MNHNS, CDR2 SASEGT. The CDR3 has 13 residues. The CDR3 DNA reads as TGTGCCAGCAGTCCCCAGGGACCGGGAAAACTGTTTTTT. Encoded protein: CASSPQGPGKLFF.

This clonotype was recorded at least ten times. The chain has TRBV12-3 or TRBV12-4 and TRBJ1-1, with D possibly being TRBD1 (6 bases). V lost 6 bases, J lost 1 base, and 12 bases lay in between. The CDR3 is 14 residues long. The CDR3 reads CASSEGHQNTEAFF. The CDR3 nucleotides read TGTGCCAGCAGCGAGGGACATCAGAACACTGAAGCTTTCTTT.

This clonotype was picked up many times. The V gene is TRBV7-9, the J gene TRBJ2-7, with 12 bases that match TRBD2. V was pared by 1 base and J by 3 bases, with 7 bases of the junction left unmatched. CDR1 is SEHNR, CDR2 FQNEAQ, per germline (reference sequence). The CDR3 contains 17 residues. The CDR3 sequence is CASSLVVTSGGLYEQYF. For the CDR3, the DNA is TGTGCCAGCAGCTTAGTAGTGACTAGCGGGGGACTCTACGAGCAGTACTTC.

Written as DNA, the CDR3 is TGTGCCTCCACGGCAGCCTCCTCCTACGAGCAGTACTTC. Protein: CASTAASSYEQYF. The rearrangement joins TRBV28 to TRBJ2-7; the D is unclear. Germline values: CDR1 MDHEN, CDR2 SYDVKM. The length of the CDR3 is 13 residues. V lost 11 bases to trimming and J lost 0 bases, with 14 bases between them.

The gene calls are TRBV5-1 and TRBJ2-1; a weak D match, TRBD1 (7 bases). CDR3 length equals 14 residues. CDR1 SGHRS and CDR2 YFSETQ come from the germline V gene. V was shortened by 5 bases and J by 3 bases, with 12 bases between the two germline ends. The CDR3 is CASSPRGDYNEQFF. As DNA, the CDR3 is TGCGCCAGCAGTCCCAGGGGGGACTACAATGAGCAGTTCTTC. Filled out from reference TRBV5-1 and TRBJ2-1, the complete variable domain reads KAGVTQTPRYLIKTRGQQVTLSCSPISGHRSVSWYQQTPGQGLQFLFEYFSETQRNKGNFPGRFSGRQFSNSRSEMNVSTLELGDSALYLCASSPRGDYNEQFFGPGTRLTVL.

This clonotype came up many times. The J gene is TRBJ2-7, the V gene TRBV7-9, with 10 bases aligning to TRBD2. V gave up 5 bases and J gave up 4 bases; unmatched junction bases: 5. The CDR3 is 14 amino acids. Per the germline V gene, CDR1 is SEHNR and CDR2 is FQNEAQ (reference sequence). CDR3 nucleotide sequence: TGTGCCAGCAGCCCTCTAGCGGGAGTATACGAGCAGTACTTC. It encodes CASSPLAGVYEQYF.

The V and J genes are TRBV25-1 and TRBJ1-1; D perhaps matches TRBD1 (5 bases). The V end was cut by 6 bases, the J end by 1 base, with 15 bases between. In germline, CDR1 is MGHDK, CDR2 SYGVNS. The CDR3 contains 15 residues. The CDR3 sequence is CASRVIKGRNTEAFF. The CDR3 nucleotides are TGTGCCAGCAGAGTGATTAAGGGACGGAACACTGAAGCTTTCTTT.

This clonotype occurred a few times. The J gene is TRBJ1-2, the V gene TRBV7-9, with D tentatively TRBD1 (5 bases). The V end lost 1 base, the J end lost 8 bases, and 11 bases lay between the germline ends. The CDR3 is 13 residues long. Germline CDR1 is SEHNR and CDR2 is FQNEAQ (reference sequence). The CDR3 loop reads CASSLGGAGGYTF. For the CDR3, the DNA is TGTGCCAGCAGCTTAGGAGGGGCAGGGGGCTACACCTTC.

The chain has TRBV12-3 or TRBV12-4 and TRBJ2-7; TRBD2 aligns across 9 bases. The CDR3 length is 15 residues. J lost 4 bases, V lost 1 base, and 5 bases had no gene match. The CDR3: CASSLELAGYYEQYF. In DNA form, the CDR3 reads TGTGCCAGCAGTTTAGAGCTAGCGGGATATTACGAGCAGTACTTC.

The V and J genes are TRBV4-1 and TRBJ2-7; D perhaps matches TRBD1 (5 bases). V lost 1 base and J lost 2, with 9 bases in between. The CDR3 totals 14 residues. The germline gives CDR1 MGHRA, CDR2 YSYEKL. CDR3 sequence reads: CASSQGTDTYEQYF. CDR3 in DNA: TGCGCCAGCAGCCAAGGGACGGACACCTACGAGCAGTACTTC.

In its sample, this clonotype was seen many times. The chain is built from TRBV7-2 and TRBJ2-3, with TRBD1 identical over 7 bases. The V gene's germline CDR1 is SGHTA and CDR2 FQGNSA. This CDR3 is 13 amino acids long. V dropped 4 bases and J dropped 4; count of bases not matched to a gene: 2. The CDR3 sequence: CASSSTGSDTQYF. As DNA, the CDR3 is TGTGCCAGCAGCTCGACAGGGTCAGATACGCAGTATTTT.

This clonotype showed up just a few times. V is TRBV7-7 and J is TRBJ1-3; D remains unclear. Germline CDR1 SSHAT, CDR2 FNYEAQ (reference sequence). The CDR3 length is 13 residues. V shed 5 bases and J shed 4 bases, with 9 bases lying between them. The CDR3 DNA is TGTGCCAGCAGCCCTGAGATCGGAAACACCATATATTTT. It is translated as CASSPEIGNTIYF.

The chain carries TRBV18 and TRBJ2-7, with 10 bases lining up with TRBD2. Germline V gene lookup returns CDR1 KGHSH and CDR2 LQKENI. The CDR3 extends over 16 amino acids. Trimming removed 0 bases from V and 2 bases from J; junction bases left unmatched: 4. Here the CDR3 DNA reads TGTGCCAGCTCACCACCAAGCGGGAGGGCCCCCTACGAGCAGTACTTC. Translating it yields CASSPPSGRAPYEQYF.

V and J are TRBV5-1 and TRBJ1-1; D is unclear. Germline V gene lookup returns CDR1 SGHRS and CDR2 YFSETQ. The V end lost 0 bases, the J end lost 0 bases, and 9 bases lay between the germline ends. The CDR3 spans 15 residues. The CDR3 reads CASSLAGTMNTEAFF. The CDR3 DNA reads TGCGCCAGCAGCTTGGCAGGCACTATGAACACTGAAGCTTTCTTT.